This passage covers 8 T cell receptor beta chains from one sample sequenced in a study of blood T cells in healthy people across ages. A J-beta primer mix and a sample-barcoded 5' primer were used in a second PCR of roughly 7 to 12 cycles. Using its own MiXCR run on the 5' RACE reads, TCRdb lists one record per CDR3 protein. This sample has approximately 780,000 distinct CDR3 sequences, with 25% to 30% found just once. These data were likewise used in another study, on T cells of mothers and their children.

Sequencing was performed on blood. Receptor source: a boy aged 10-17 years in good health.

This clonotype has only a few counts. This chain links TRBV28 with TRBJ2-7; TRBD1 matches at 7 bases. CDR1 and CDR2 (germline): MDHEN, SYDVKM. This CDR3 has 14 amino acids. V lost 5 bases, J lost 1 base, and 5 bases stayed unmatched. Here the CDR3 DNA reads TGTGCCAGCAGTCCATGGACAGGATCCTACGAGCAGTACTTC. This gives the protein CASSPWTGSYEQYF.

The chain carries TRBV20-1 and TRBJ2-5; D ambiguous. The CDR3 length is 14 residues. The ends were cut back, 1 base at V and 4 bases at J, with 13 bases in the middle. Germline CDR1 is DFQATT and CDR2 is SNEGSKA (reference sequence). CDR3 region: CSARVPPVGETQYF. In DNA form, the CDR3 reads TGCAGTGCTAGAGTCCCCCCTGTAGGAGAGACCCAGTACTTC.

The table lists this clonotype with a few counts. The rearrangement links TRBV5-1 to TRBJ2-1, with TRBD2 as a possible D gene (5 bases). The V end lost 4 bases, the J end lost 1 base, and 12 bases lay between the germline ends. The CDR3 has 15 residues. The germline V gene has CDR1 SGHRS and CDR2 YFSETQ. The DNA for the CDR3 is TGCGCCAGCAGCCTACTAGGTGGTTCCTACAATGAGCAGTTCTTC. It is translated as CASSLLGGSYNEQFF.

J is TRBJ2-1 and V is TRBV7-8; perhaps TRBD1 as D (6 bases). The DNA end is a closer match to TRBJ2-7, so the J assignment may be wrong. The CDR3 totals 16 residues. CDR1 and CDR2 from the germline V gene are SGHVS and FQNEAQ. CDR3 in amino acids: CASSLRMRAGDHEQYF. For the CDR3, the DNA is TGTGCCAGCAGCTTAAGGATGCGTGCAGGGGATCACGAGCAGTACTTC.

The chain links TRBV28 to TRBJ2-4; D is possibly TRBD2 (5 bases). The CDR3 sequence is 17 residues long. Germline V gene sequence: CDR1 MDHEN, CDR2 SYDVKM. Trimming removed 1 base from V and 2 bases from J, with 15 bases in between. The CDR3 is CASSLSPWVDSKNIQYF. CDR3 nucleotides: TGTGCCAGCAGTTTATCTCCCTGGGTGGACTCCAAAAACATTCAGTACTTC.

The rearrangement joins TRBV10-3 to TRBJ2-5, with D possibly TRBD2 on 5 matching bases. V lost 0 bases and J 7 bases, leaving 9 bases between the germline ends. CDR1 is ENHRY, CDR2 SYGVKD, per germline. The CDR3 is 13 residues long. The CDR3 sequence is CAISESPEGTQYF. The CDR3 nucleotides read TGTGCCATCAGTGAGTCCCCTGAGGGGACCCAGTACTTC.

This clonotype has just a few counts. This rearrangement joins TRBV4-2 to TRBJ2-5; D is unresolved. Germline CDR1 is LGHNA and CDR2 is YNFKEQ. Trimming took off 0 bases at V and 5 bases at J, with 13 bases between the two ends. The CDR3 contains 15 residues. CDR3: CASSQEASQQETQYF. In DNA form, the CDR3 reads TGTGCCAGCAGCCAAGAGGCATCCCAGCAGGAGACCCAGTACTTC.

This clonotype has a handful of counts. The V call is TRBV27, the J call TRBJ2-1, with TRBD1 matching 10 bases. Trimming removed 5 bases from V and 5 bases from J; junction bases left unmatched: 9. This CDR3 has 16 residues. Germline CDR1 MNHEY, CDR2 SMNVEV (reference sequence). The CDR3: CASSPLGTGANNEQFF. The CDR3 coding sequence is TGTGCCAGCAGTCCCCTTGGGACAGGGGCCAACAATGAGCAGTTCTTC.